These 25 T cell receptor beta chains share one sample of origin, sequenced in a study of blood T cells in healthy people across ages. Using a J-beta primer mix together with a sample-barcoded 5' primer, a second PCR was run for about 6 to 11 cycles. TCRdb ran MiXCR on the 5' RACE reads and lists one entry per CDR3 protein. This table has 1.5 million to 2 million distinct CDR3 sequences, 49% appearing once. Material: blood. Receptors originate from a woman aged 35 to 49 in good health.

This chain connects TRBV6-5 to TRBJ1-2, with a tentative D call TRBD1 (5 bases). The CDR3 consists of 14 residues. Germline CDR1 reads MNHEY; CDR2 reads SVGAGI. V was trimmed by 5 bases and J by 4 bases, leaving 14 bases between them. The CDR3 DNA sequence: TGTGCCAGCAGTCGGGACTTCAGTGGCTATGGCTACACCTTC. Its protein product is CASSRDFSGYGYTF.

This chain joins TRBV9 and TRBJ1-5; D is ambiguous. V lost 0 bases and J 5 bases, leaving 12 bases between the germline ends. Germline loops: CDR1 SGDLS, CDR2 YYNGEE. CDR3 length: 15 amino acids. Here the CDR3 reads CASSVEGGLDQPQHF. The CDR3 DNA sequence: TGTGCCAGCAGCGTAGAGGGAGGGTTAGATCAGCCCCAGCATTTT. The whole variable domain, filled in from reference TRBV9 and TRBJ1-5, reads DSGVTQTPKHLITATGQRVTLRCSPRSGDLSVYWYQQSLDQGLQFLIQYYNGEERAKGNILERFSAQQFPDLHSELNLSSLELGDSALYFCASSVEGGLDQPQHFGDGTRLSIL.

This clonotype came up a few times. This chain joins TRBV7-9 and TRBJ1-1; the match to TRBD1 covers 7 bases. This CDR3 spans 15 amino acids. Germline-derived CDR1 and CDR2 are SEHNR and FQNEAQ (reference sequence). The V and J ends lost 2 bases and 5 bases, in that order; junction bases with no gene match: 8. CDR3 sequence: CASSLRLTGRTEAFF. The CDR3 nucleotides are TGTGCCAGCAGCTTACGGTTGACAGGGAGGACTGAAGCTTTCTTT.

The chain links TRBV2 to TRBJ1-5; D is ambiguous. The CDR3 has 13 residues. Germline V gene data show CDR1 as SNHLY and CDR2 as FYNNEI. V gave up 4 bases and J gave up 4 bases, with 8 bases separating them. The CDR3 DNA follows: TGTGCCAGCAGTGTAGAAGTGAATCAGCCCCAGCATTTT. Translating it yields CASSVEVNQPQHF.

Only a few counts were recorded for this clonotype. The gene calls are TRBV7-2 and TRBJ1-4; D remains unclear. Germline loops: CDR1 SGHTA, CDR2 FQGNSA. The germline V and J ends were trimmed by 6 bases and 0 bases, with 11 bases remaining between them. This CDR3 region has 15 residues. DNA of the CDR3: TGTGCCAGCAGACCGTCAGCTGCAACTAATGAAAAACTGTTTTTT. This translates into CASRPSAATNEKLFF.

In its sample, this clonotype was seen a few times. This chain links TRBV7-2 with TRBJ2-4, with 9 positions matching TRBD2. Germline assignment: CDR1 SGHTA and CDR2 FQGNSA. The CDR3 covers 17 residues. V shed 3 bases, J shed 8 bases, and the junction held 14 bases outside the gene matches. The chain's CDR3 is CASSFFPLAGKNDIQYF. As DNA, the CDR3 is TGTGCCAGCAGCTTTTTCCCCCTAGCGGGGAAGAATGACATTCAGTACTTC.

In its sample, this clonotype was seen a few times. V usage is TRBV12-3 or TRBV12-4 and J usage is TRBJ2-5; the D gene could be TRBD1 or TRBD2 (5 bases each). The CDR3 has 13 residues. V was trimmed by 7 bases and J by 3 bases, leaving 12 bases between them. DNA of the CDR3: TGTGCCAGCACACGGGACGGTAAAGAGACCCAGTACTTC. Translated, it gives CASTRDGKETQYF.

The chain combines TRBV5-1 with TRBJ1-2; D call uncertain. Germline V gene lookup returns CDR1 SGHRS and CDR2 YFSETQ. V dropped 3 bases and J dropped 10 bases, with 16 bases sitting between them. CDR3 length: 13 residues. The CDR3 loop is CASSSETLEVYTF. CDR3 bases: TGCGCCAGCAGCTCAGAAACTTTGGAAGTCTACACCTTC.

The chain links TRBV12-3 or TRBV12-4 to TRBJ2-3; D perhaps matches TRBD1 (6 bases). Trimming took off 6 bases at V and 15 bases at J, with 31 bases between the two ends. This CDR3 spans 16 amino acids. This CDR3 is CASRTQGKVSTDTEYF. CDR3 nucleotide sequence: TGTGCCAGCAGAACACAGGGAAAAGTGAGCACAGATACGGAATATTTT.

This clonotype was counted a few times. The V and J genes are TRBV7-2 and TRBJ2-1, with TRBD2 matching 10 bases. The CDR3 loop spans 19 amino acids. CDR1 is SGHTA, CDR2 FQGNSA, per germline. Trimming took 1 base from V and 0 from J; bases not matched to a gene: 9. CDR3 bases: TGTGCCAGCAGCTTAGGAGTTAGCGGGGGGCTCCGCTCCTACAATGAGCAGTTCTTC. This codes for CASSLGVSGGLRSYNEQFF.

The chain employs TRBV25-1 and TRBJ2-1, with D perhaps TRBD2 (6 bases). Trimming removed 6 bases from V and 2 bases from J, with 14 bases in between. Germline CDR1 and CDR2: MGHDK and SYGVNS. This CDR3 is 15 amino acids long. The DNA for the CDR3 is TGTGCCAGCAGGGTGCGGGGTGGACCCTACAATGAGCAGTTCTTC. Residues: CASRVRGGPYNEQFF.

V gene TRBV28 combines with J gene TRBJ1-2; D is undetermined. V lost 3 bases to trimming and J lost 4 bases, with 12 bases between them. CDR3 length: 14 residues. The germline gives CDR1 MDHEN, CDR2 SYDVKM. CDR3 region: CASSFIQKTYGYTF. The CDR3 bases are TGTGCCAGCAGTTTCATTCAGAAAACCTATGGCTACACCTTC.

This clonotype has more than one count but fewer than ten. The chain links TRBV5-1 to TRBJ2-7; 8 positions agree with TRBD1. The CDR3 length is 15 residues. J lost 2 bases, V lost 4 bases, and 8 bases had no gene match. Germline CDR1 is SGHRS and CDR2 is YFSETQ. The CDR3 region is CASSPRDRSTYEQYF. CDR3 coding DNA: TGCGCCAGCAGCCCCCGGGACAGGTCAACCTACGAGCAGTACTTC.

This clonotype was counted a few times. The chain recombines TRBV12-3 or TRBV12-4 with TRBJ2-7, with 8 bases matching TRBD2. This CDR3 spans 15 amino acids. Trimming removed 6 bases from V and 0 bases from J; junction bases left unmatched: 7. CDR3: CASSHSSGPSYEQYF. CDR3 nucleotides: TGTGCCAGCAGCCACTCTAGCGGGCCCTCCTACGAGCAGTACTTC.

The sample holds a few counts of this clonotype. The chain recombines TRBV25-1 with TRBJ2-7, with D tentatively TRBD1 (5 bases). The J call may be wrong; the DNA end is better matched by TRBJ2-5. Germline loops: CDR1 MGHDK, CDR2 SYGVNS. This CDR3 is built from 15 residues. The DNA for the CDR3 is TGTGCCGTAGGGTCCAGGGTTCATCCCCGAGAGACCCAGTACTTC. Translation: CAVGSRVHPRETQYF.

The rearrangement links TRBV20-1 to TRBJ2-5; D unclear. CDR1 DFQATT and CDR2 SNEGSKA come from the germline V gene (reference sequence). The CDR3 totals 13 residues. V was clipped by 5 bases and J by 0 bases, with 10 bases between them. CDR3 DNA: TGCAGTGCTCAGACCCAGTACCAAGAGACCCAGTACTTC. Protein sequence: CSAQTQYQETQYF.

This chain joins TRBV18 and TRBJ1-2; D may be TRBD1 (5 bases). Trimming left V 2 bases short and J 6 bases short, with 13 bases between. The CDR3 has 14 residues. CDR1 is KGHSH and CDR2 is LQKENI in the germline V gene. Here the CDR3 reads CASSPEGPVNGYTF. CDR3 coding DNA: TGTGCCAGCTCACCAGAGGGGCCCGTCAATGGCTACACCTTC.

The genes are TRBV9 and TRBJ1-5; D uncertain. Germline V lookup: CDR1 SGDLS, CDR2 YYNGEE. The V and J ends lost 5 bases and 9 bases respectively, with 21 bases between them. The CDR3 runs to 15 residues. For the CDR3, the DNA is TGTGCCAGCAGTCGACTGGGCCTAGGAATCACGCCCCAGCATTTT. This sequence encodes CASSRLGLGITPQHF.

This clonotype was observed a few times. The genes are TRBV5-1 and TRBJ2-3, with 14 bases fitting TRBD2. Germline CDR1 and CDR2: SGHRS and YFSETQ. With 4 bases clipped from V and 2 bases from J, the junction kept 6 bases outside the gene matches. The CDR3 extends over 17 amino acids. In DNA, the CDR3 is TGCGCCAGCAGCAAGGGACTAGCGGGGGACCCCACAGATACGCAGTATTTT. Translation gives CASSKGLAGDPTDTQYF.

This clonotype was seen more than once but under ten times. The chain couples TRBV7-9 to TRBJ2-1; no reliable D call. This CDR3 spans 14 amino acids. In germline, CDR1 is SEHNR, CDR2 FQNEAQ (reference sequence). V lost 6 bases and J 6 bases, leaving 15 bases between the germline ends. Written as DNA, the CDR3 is TGTGCCAGCAGGGGCCCAGCCTGGGGCAATGAGCAGTTCTTC. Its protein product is CASRGPAWGNEQFF.

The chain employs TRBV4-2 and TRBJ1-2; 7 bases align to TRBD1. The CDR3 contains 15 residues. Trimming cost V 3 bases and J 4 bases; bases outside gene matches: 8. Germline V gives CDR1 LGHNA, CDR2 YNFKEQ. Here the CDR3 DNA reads TGTGCCAGCAGCCAGACCGGGACAGCTCCCTATGGCTACACCTTC. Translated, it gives CASSQTGTAPYGYTF.

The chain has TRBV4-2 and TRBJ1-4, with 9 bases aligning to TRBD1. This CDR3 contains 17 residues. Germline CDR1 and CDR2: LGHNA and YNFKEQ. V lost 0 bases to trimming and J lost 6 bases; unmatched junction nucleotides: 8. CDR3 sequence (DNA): TGTGCCAGCAGCCAAGATCCCGCTAGGACAGGGGATGAAAAACTGTTTTTT. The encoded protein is CASSQDPARTGDEKLFF.

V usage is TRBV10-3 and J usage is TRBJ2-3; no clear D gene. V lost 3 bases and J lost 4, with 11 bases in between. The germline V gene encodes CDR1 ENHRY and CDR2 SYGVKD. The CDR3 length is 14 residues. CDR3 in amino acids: CAISEGRKADTQYF. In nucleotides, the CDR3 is TGTGCCATCAGTGAAGGACGGAAGGCAGATACGCAGTATTTT.

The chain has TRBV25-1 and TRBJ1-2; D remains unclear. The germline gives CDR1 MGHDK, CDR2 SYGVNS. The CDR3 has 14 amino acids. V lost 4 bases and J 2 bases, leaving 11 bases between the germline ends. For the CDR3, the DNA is TGTGCCAGCAGTGGTGAAGCGATAAACTATGGCTACACCTTC. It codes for CASSGEAINYGYTF.

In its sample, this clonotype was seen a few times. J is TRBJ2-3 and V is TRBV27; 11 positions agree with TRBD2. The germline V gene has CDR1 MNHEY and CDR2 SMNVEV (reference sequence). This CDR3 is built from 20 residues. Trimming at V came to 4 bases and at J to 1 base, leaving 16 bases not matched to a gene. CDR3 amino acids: CASSSSGTSGALGGTDTQYF. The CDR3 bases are TGTGCCAGCAGTTCCTCCGGGACTAGCGGAGCCCTTGGGGGCACAGATACGCAGTATTTT.